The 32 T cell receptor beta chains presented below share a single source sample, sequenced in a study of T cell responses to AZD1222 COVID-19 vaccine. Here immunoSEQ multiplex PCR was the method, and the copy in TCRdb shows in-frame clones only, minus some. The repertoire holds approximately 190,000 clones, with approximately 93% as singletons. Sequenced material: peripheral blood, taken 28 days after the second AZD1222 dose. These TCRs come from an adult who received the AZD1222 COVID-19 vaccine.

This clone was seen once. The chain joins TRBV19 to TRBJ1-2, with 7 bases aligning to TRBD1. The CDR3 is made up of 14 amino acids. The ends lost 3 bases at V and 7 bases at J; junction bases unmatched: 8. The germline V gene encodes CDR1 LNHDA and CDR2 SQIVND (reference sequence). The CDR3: CASSIVPGGGGYTF. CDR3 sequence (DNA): TGTGCCAGTAGTATCGTCCCAGGGGGTGGTGGCTACACCTTC.

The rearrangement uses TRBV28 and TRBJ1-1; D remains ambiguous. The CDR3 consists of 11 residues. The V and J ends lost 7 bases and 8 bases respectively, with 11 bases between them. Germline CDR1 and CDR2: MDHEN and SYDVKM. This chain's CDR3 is CASKAAGEAFF. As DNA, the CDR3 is TGTGCCAGCAAGGCCGCGGGGGAAGCTTTCTTT.

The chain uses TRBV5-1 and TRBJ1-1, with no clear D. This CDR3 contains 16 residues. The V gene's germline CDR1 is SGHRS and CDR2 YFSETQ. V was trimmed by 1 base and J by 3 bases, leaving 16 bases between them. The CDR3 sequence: CASSLRWRLPDTEAFF. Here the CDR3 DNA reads TGCGCCAGCAGCTTGAGATGGCGCTTACCGGACACTGAAGCTTTCTTT.

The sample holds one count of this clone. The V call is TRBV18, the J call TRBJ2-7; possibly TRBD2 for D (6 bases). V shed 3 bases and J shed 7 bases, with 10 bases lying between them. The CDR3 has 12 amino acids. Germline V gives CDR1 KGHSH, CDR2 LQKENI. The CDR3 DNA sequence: TGTGCCAGCTCACCTAGACGGGAGGAGCAGTACTTC. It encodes CASSPRREEQYF.

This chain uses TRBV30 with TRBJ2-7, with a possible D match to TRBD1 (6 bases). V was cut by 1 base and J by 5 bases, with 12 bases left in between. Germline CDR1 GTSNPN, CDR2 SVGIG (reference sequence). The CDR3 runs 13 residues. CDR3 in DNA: TGTGCCTGGAGTGACACAGGGACCCACGAGCAGTACTTC. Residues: CAWSDTGTHEQYF.

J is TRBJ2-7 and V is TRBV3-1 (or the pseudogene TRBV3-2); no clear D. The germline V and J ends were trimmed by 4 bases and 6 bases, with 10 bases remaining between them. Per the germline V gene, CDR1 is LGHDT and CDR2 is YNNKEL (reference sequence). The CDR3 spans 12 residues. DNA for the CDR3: TGTGCCAGCAGCCCAGGCGTCGGCGAGCAGTACTTC. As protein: CASSPGVGEQYF.

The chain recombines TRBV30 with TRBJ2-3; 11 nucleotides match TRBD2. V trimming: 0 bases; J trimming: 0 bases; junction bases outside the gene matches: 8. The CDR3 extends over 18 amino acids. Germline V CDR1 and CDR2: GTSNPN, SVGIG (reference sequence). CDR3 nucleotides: TGTGCCTGGAGTGTGGGGTCTAGCGGGGGGCTTAGCACAGATACGCAGTATTTT. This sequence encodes CAWSVGSSGGLSTDTQYF.

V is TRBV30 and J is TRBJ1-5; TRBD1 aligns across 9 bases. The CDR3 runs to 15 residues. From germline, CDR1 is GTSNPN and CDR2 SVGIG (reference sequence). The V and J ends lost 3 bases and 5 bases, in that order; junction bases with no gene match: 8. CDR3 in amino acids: CAWRGTGRLDQPQHF. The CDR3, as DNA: TGTGCCTGGAGGGGGACAGGGAGGTTGGATCAGCCCCAGCATTTT. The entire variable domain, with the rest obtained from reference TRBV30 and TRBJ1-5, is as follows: SQTIHQWPATLVQPVGSPLSLECTVEGTSNPNLYWYRQAAGRGLQLLFYSVGIGQISSEVPQNLSASRPQDRQFILSSKKLLLSDSGFYLCAWRGTGRLDQPQHFGDGTRLSIL.

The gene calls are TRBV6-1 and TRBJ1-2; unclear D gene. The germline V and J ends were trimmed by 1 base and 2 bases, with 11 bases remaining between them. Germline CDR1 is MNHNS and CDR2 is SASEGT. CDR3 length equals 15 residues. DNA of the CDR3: TGTGCCAGCAGTGAAGTTAGGCAGGCAAACTATGGCTACACCTTC. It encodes CASSEVRQANYGYTF.

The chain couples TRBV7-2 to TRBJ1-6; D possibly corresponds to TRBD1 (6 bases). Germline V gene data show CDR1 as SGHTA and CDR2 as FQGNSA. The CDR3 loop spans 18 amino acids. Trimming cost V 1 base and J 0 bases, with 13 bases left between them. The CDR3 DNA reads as TGTGCCAGCAGCTTAGGGTTGAGGGGGTTCTCCTATAATTCACCCCTCCACTTT. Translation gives CASSLGLRGFSYNSPLHF.

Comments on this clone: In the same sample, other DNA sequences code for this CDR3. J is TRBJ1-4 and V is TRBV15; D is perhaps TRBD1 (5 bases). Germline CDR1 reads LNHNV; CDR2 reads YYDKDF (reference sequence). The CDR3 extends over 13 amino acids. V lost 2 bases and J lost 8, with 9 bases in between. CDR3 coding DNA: TGTGCCACCAGCAGAAGAGAGGGGGAAAAACTGTTTTTT. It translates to CATSRREGEKLFF.

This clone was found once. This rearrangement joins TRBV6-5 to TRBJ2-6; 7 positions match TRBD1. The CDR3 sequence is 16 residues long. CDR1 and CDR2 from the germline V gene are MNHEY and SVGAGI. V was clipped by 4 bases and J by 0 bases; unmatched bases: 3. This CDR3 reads CASSSGTASGANVLTF. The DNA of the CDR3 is TGTGCCAGCAGTTCCGGGACAGCCTCTGGGGCCAACGTCCTGACTTTC.

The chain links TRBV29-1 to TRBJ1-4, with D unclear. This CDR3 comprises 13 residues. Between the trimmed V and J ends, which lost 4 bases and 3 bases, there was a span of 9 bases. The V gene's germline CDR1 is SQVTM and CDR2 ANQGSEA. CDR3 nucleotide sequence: TGCAGCGTTGGCGGGTCGCCTAATGAAAAACTGTTTTTT. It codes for CSVGGSPNEKLFF. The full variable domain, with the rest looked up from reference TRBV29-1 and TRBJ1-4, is SAVISQKPSRDICQRGTSLTIQCQVDSQVTMMFWYRQQPGQSLTLIATANQGSEATYESGFVIDKFPISRPNLTFSTLTVSNMSPEDSSIYLCSVGGSPNEKLFFGSGTQLSVL.

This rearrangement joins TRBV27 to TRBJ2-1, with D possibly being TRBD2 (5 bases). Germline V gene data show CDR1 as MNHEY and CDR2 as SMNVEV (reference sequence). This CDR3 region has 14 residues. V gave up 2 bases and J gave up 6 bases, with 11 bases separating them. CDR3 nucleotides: TGTGCCAGCAGTTTAGCTCGGGGTGGCAATGAGCAGTTCTTC. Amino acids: CASSLARGGNEQFF.

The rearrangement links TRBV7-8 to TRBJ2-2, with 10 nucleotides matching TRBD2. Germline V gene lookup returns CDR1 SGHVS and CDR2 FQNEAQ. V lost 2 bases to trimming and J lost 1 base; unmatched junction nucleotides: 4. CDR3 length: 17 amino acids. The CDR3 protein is CASSLPSSGGNTGELFF. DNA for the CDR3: TGTGCCAGCAGCTTACCCTCTAGCGGGGGGAACACCGGGGAGCTGTTTTTT.

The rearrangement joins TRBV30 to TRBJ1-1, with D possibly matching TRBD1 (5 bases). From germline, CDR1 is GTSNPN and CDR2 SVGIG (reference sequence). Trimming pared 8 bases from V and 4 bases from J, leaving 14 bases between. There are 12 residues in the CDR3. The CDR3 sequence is CAGSLGGTEAFF. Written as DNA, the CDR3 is TGTGCCGGATCACTCGGGGGCACTGAAGCTTTCTTT.

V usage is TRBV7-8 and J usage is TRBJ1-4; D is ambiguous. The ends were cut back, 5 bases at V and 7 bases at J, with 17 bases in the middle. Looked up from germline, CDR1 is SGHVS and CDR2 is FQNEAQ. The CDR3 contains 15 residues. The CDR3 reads CASSPASQVGEKLFF. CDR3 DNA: TGTGCCAGCAGCCCGGCCTCTCAAGTCGGTGAAAAACTGTTTTTT.

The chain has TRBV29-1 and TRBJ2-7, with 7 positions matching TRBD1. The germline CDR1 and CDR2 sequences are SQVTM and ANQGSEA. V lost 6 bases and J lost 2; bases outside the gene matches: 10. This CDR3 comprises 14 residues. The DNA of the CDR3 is TGCAGCGTCCAAAAACCAGGGGGTACCTACGAGCAGTACTTC. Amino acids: CSVQKPGGTYEQYF.

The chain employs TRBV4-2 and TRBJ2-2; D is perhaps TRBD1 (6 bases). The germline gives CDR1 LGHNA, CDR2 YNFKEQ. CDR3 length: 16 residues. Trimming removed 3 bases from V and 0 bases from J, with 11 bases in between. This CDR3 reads CASSQERTANTGELFF. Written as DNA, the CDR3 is TGTGCCAGCAGCCAGGAAAGGACAGCGAACACCGGGGAGCTGTTTTTT.

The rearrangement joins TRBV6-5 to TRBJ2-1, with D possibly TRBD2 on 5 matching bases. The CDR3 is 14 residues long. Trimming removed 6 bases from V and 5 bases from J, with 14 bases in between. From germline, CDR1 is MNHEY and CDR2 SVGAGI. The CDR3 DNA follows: TGTGCCAGCAGCGCCATACTAGGAGACAATGAGCAGTTCTTC. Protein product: CASSAILGDNEQFF.

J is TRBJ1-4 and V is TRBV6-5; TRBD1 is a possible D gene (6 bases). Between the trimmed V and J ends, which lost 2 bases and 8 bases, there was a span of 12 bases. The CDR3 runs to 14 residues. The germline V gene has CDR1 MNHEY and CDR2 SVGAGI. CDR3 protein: CASSYGGAGEKLFF. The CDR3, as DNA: TGTGCCAGCAGTTACGGGGGGGCTGGGGAAAAACTGTTTTTT.

The CDR3 is CASSAGTDSYTF. The CDR3 nucleotides read TGCGCCAGCAGCGCCGGGACAGACTCATACACCTTC. V and J are TRBV5-1 and TRBJ1-2; 7 bases agree with TRBD1. The germline V gene encodes CDR1 SGHRS and CDR2 YFSETQ. Losses at the gene ends were 4 bases for V and 11 bases for J; bases not matched to a gene: 8. The CDR3 extends over 12 amino acids.

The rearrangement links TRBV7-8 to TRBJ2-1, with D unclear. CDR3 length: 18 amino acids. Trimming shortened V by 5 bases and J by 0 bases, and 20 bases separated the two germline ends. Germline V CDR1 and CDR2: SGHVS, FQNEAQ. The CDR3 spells CASSPVWQHSSSYNEQFF. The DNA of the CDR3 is TGTGCCAGCAGCCCAGTTTGGCAGCATAGCAGCTCCTACAATGAGCAGTTCTTC. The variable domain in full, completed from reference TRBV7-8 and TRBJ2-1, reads GAGVSQSPRYKVAKRGQDVALRCDPISGHVSLFWYQQALGQGPEFLTYFQNEAQLDKSGLPSDRFFAERPEGSVSTLKIQRTQQEDSAVYLCASSPVWQHSSSYNEQFFGPGTRLTVL.

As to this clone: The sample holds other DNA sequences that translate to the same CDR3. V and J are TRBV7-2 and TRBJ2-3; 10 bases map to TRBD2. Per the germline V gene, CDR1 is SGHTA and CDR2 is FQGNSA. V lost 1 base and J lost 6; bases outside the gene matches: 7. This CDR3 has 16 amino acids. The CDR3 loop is CASSLGSGGARDTQYF. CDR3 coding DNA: TGTGCCAGCAGCTTAGGAAGCGGGGGGGCGAGGGATACGCAGTATTTT. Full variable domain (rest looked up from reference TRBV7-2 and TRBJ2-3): GAGVSQSPSNKVTEKGKDVELRCDPISGHTALYWYRQSLGQGLEFLIYFQGNSAPDKSGLPSDRFSAERTGGSVSTLTIQRTQQEDSAVYLCASSLGSGGARDTQYFGPGTRLTVL.

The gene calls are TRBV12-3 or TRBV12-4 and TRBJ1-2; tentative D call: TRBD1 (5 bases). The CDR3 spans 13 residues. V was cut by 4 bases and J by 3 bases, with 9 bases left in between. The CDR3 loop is CASSYGGYYGYTF. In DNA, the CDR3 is TGTGCCAGCAGTTACGGGGGATACTATGGCTACACCTTC.

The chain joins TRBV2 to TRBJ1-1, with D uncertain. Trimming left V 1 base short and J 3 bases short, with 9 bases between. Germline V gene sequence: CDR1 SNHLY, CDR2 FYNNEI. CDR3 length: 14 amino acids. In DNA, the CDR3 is TGTGCCAGCAGTGAAGAGGGCGGAGACACTGAAGCTTTCTTT. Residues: CASSEEGGDTEAFF. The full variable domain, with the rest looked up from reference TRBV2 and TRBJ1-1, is EPEVTQTPSHQVTQMGQEVILRCVPISNHLYFYWYRQILGQKVEFLVSFYNNEISEKSEIFDDQFSVERPDGSNFTLKIRSTKLEDSAMYFCASSEEGGDTEAFFGQGTRLTVV.

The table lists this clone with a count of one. Here the CDR3 DNA reads TGTGCCAGCAGTTTGGACAGGGGTGGCTACACCTTC. Translation: CASSLDRGGYTF. The chain links TRBV6-6 to TRBJ1-2; 9 bases agree with TRBD1. The V gene's germline CDR1 is MNHNY and CDR2 SVGAGI (reference sequence). The length of the CDR3 is 12 residues. The trim removed 4 bases at V and 7 bases at J, leaving 1 base unmatched.

In DNA form, the CDR3 reads TGCGCCAGCAGGGGTCAGGGGGACACTGAAGCTTTCTTT. Encoded protein: CASRGQGDTEAFF. The chain combines TRBV5-1 with TRBJ1-1; 7 bases are a match to TRBD1. The germline V gene encodes CDR1 SGHRS and CDR2 YFSETQ. V lost 5 bases to trimming and J lost 3 bases; unmatched junction nucleotides: 4. The CDR3 sequence is 13 residues long.

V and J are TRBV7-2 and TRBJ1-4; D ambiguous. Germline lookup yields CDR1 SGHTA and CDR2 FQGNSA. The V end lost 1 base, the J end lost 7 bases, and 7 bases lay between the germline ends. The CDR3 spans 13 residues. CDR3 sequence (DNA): TGTGCCAGCAGCTTAGATAGGAGTGAAAAACTGTTTTTT. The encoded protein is CASSLDRSEKLFF.

The DNA of the CDR3 is TGTGCCAGCAGCCTCCGCGGGGGGTTCAGTCAGCCCCAGCATTTT. It is translated as CASSLRGGFSQPQHF. The chain has TRBV5-6 and TRBJ1-5, with D possibly matching TRBD1 (5 bases). Germline lookup yields CDR1 SGHDT and CDR2 YYEEEE. This CDR3 is 15 amino acids long. Between the trimmed V and J ends, which lost 4 bases and 6 bases, there was a span of 17 bases.

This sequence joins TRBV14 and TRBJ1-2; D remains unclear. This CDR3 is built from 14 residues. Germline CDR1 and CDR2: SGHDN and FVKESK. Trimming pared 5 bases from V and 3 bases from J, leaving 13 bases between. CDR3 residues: CASSLRTTDYGYTF. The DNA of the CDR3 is TGTGCCAGCAGCTTAAGGACGACCGACTATGGCTACACCTTC.

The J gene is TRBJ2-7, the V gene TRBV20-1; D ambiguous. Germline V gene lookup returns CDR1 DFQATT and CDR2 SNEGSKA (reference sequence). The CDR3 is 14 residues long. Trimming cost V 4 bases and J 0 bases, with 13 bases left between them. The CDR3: CSANEGPSSYEQYF. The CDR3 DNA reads TGCAGTGCTAATGAAGGGCCCAGCTCCTACGAGCAGTACTTC.